This T cell receptor beta chain was found in a study of technical replicates of blood from a handful of donors. This clone has only one observation. The repertoire was sequenced with immunoSEQ multiplex PCR; TCRdb's copy has only in-frame clones and lacks some. The sample consists of approximately 73,000 clones, 85% to 95% of them appearing once. J lost 3 bases, V lost 0 bases, and 2 bases had no gene match. This CDR3 region has 14 residues. Germline lookup yields CDR1 SGDLS and CDR2 YYNGEE. The TCR was taken from a human donor in good health. The chain has TRBV9 and TRBJ2-7; 8 nucleotides align to TRBD2. The sample comprised T cells isolated from PBMCs. Written as DNA, the CDR3 is TGTGCCAGCAGCGTAGGGAGCGGGAGCTACGAGCAGTACTTC. Its translation: CASSVGSGSYEQYF.